Below are 23 T cell receptor beta chains sequenced from a single sample in a study of shared clonotypes between healthy human individuals (dated by TCRdb to about 2020). Receptor libraries were prepared by the immunoSEQ multiplex PCR assay. TCRdb limited this immuneACCESS table to in-frame rearrangements with V and J called. A share of clones is missing; checked studies link under half to unresolved V genes, and the rest is unexplained. For this sample the table gives over a million clones, of which roughly 96% were detected only once. The top ten clones comprise approximately 1.2% of the sample. Sequences were obtained from naive CD4+ T cells sorted from blood. This specimen's cell subset or site label, interpreted: CD45RA+ positively selected. Source of these receptors: a man aged 30-40 years in good health.

This chain uses TRBV7-3 with TRBJ1-1; D remains unclear. Trimming removed 5 bases from V and 2 bases from J, with 18 bases in between. CDR3 length equals 16 residues. The germline V gene has CDR1 SGHTA and CDR2 FQGTGA. In DNA form, the CDR3 reads TGTGCCAGCAGCCGAGTAACTAAGGTGGGAAACACTGAAGCTTTCTTT. Protein sequence: CASSRVTKVGNTEAFF.

The CDR3 sequence is CASSFRGGTQETQYF. The CDR3 nucleotides read TGTGCCAGCAGCTTTCGAGGCGGCACACAAGAGACCCAGTACTTC. The rearrangement links TRBV7-9 to TRBJ2-5; no reliable D call. The germline V gene has CDR1 SEHNR and CDR2 FQNEAQ (reference sequence). CDR3 size: 15 residues. Trimming took off 3 bases at V and 2 bases at J, with 13 bases between the two ends.

V is TRBV5-1 and J is TRBJ2-2; possibly TRBD1 for D (6 bases). Trimming stripped 3 bases from V and 0 bases from J, with 12 bases between. Germline assignment: CDR1 SGHRS and CDR2 YFSETQ. The CDR3 spans 16 residues. CDR3 sequence reads: CASSSQGVPNTGELFF. DNA of the CDR3: TGCGCCAGCAGCTCACAGGGTGTTCCGAACACCGGGGAGCTGTTTTTT.

This chain links TRBV4-2 with TRBJ2-7; the D gene is possibly TRBD1 (5 bases). CDR1 and CDR2 from the germline V gene are LGHNA and YNFKEQ. The CDR3 extends over 14 amino acids. Trimming removed 0 bases from V and 6 bases from J, with 12 bases in between. In DNA form, the CDR3 reads TGTGCCAGCAGCCAAGATCTACAGGACGGCGAGCAGTACTTC. This gives the protein CASSQDLQDGEQYF.

The rearrangement uses TRBV5-6 and TRBJ2-1, with D maybe TRBD2 (5 bases). Trimming took off 1 base at V and 3 bases at J, with 8 bases between the two ends. The CDR3 length is 14 residues. Germline V gene lookup returns CDR1 SGHDT and CDR2 YYEEEE. The DNA of the CDR3 is TGTGCCAGCAGCTTGCAGCGGTACTACAATGAGCAGTTCTTC. Its translation is CASSLQRYYNEQFF.

Comment on this clone: Other DNA variants within this sample encode the same CDR3. This chain links TRBV7-9 with TRBJ2-5; the D is unclear. Germline CDR1 is SEHNR and CDR2 is FQNEAQ (reference sequence). The CDR3 is 11 residues long. Trimming left V 4 bases short and J 2 bases short, with 2 bases between. The DNA for the CDR3 is TGTGCCAGCAGCTCTCAAGAGACCCAGTACTTC. The encoded protein is CASSSQETQYF.

The V call is TRBV27, the J call TRBJ2-3; D gene unclear. Germline CDR1 MNHEY, CDR2 SMNVEV (reference sequence). The CDR3 is 14 residues long. V shed 3 bases and J shed 0 bases, with 7 bases lying between them. This CDR3 reads CASSFTPSTDTQYF. DNA for the CDR3: TGTGCCAGCAGTTTCACACCTAGCACAGATACGCAGTATTTT.

This clone was seen a single time. This chain uses TRBV5-4 with TRBJ2-3; possibly TRBD1 for D (7 bases). CDR1 is SGHNT and CDR2 is YYREEE in the germline V gene (reference sequence). Trimming left V 3 bases short and J 2 bases short, with 19 bases between. The CDR3 contains 17 residues. Here the CDR3 reads CASSSGRGTAPTDTQYF. The CDR3 coding sequence is TGTGCCAGCAGCTCGGGACGGGGGACAGCCCCCACAGATACGCAGTATTTT.

The chain has TRBV25-1 and TRBJ2-3; 7 bases line up with TRBD2. J was trimmed by 7 bases and V by 3 bases; bases with no gene match: 10. Germline CDR1 reads MGHDK; CDR2 reads SYGVNS. This CDR3 has 15 amino acids. The CDR3 DNA is TGTGCCAGCAGTGAGCCGGGAGGTCCACAATATACGCAGTATTTT. Translation: CASSEPGGPQYTQYF.

The V and J genes are TRBV2 and TRBJ2-3; 10 bases align to TRBD2. Trimming cost V 5 bases and J 4 bases; bases outside gene matches: 9. This CDR3 contains 16 residues. Germline-derived CDR1 and CDR2 are SNHLY and FYNNEI. CDR3 nucleotides: TGTGCCAGCAGTAGAAATCTAGCGGGAGTCTCAGATACGCAGTATTTT. Amino acid sequence: CASSRNLAGVSDTQYF.

The V and J genes are TRBV2 and TRBJ1-5; D ambiguous. Looked up from germline, CDR1 is SNHLY and CDR2 is FYNNEI. CDR3 length: 14 amino acids. Trimming pared 2 bases from V and 2 bases from J, leaving 7 bases between. The CDR3 sequence is CASSEHRGNQPQHF. The CDR3 coding sequence is TGTGCCAGCAGTGAACATCGTGGCAATCAGCCCCAGCATTTT. Looking up the rest from reference TRBV2 and TRBJ1-5 gives the full variable domain: EPEVTQTPSHQVTQMGQEVILRCVPISNHLYFYWYRQILGQKVEFLVSFYNNEISEKSEIFDDQFSVERPDGSNFTLKIRSTKLEDSAMYFCASSEHRGNQPQHFGDGTRLSIL.

This clone has just a few counts. The V and J genes are TRBV27 and TRBJ1-2; perhaps TRBD1 as D (5 bases). CDR1 is MNHEY, CDR2 SMNVEV, per germline (reference sequence). V lost 9 bases and J lost 7, with 9 bases in between. CDR3 length: 10 amino acids. The CDR3 region is CARQGVGYTF. In nucleotides, the CDR3 is TGTGCCAGACAAGGGGTTGGCTACACCTTC.

The chain combines TRBV28 with TRBJ2-7; 7 nucleotides agree with TRBD2. With 3 bases clipped from V and 2 bases from J, the junction kept 7 bases outside the gene matches. CDR3 length: 15 residues. The germline CDR1 and CDR2 sequences are MDHEN and SYDVKM. The CDR3 sequence: CASSFLAEPAYEQYF. The CDR3 DNA follows: TGTGCCAGCAGTTTTCTAGCGGAACCCGCCTACGAGCAGTACTTC.

The sample holds one count of this clone. This chain links TRBV7-3 with TRBJ2-1; 7 bases agree with TRBD2. The CDR3 covers 15 residues. Looked up from germline, CDR1 is SGHTA and CDR2 is FQGTGA. The junction had 8 bases not matched to a gene; V was cut back by 5 bases and J by 4 bases. Here the CDR3 reads CASSPSSGPYNEQFF. CDR3 nucleotides: TGTGCCAGCAGCCCCTCTAGCGGACCTTACAATGAGCAGTTCTTC.

The chain recombines TRBV28 with TRBJ1-5, with D tentatively TRBD1 (5 bases). The V and J ends lost 6 bases and 0 bases respectively, with 27 bases between them. This CDR3 has 20 residues. Germline lookup yields CDR1 MDHEN and CDR2 SYDVKM. This CDR3 is CASSNLDPGFLRASNQPQHF. The CDR3 bases are TGTGCCAGCAGCAATCTAGACCCCGGTTTCCTCAGGGCTAGCAATCAGCCCCAGCATTTT.

The rearrangement uses TRBV14 and TRBJ1-4; 7 bases fit TRBD1. Germline trimming cut 4 bases from V and 0 bases from J; bases unmatched to any gene: 2. The CDR3 covers 15 residues. Germline lookup yields CDR1 SGHDN and CDR2 FVKESK. The CDR3 sequence: CASSRDRATNEKLFF. The CDR3 DNA sequence: TGTGCCAGCAGCCGGGACAGAGCAACTAATGAAAAACTGTTTTTT. Using reference TRBV14 and TRBJ1-4 for the parts outside the CDR3, the full variable domain is EAGVTQFPSHSVIEKGQTVTLRCDPISGHDNLYWYRRVMGKEIKFLLHFVKESKQDESGMPNNRFLAERTGGTYSTLKVQPAELEDSGVYFCASSRDRATNEKLFFGSGTQLSVL.

This chain connects TRBV4-1 to TRBJ2-3; D remains unclear. CDR1 is MGHRA and CDR2 is YSYEKL in the germline V gene. The CDR3 is made up of 13 amino acids. Trimming pared 6 bases from V and 2 bases from J, leaving 9 bases between. Here the CDR3 DNA reads TGCGCCAGCAGACCTCCAGACACAGATACGCAGTATTTT. Translating it yields CASRPPDTDTQYF.

This clone was detected only once. The rearrangement links TRBV7-9 to TRBJ2-5; TRBD1 matches at 7 bases. V trimming: 3 bases; J trimming: 0 bases; junction bases outside the gene matches: 10. Germline loops: CDR1 SEHNR, CDR2 FQNEAQ (reference sequence). The CDR3 spans 17 residues. CDR3 DNA sequence: TGTGCCAGCAGCTTTCCACTAAGACAGGGAAACCAAGAGACCCAGTACTTC. It codes for CASSFPLRQGNQETQYF. The complete variable domain, with remaining parts taken from reference TRBV7-9 and TRBJ2-5, reads DTGVSQNPRHKITKRGQNVTFRCDPISEHNRLYWYRQTLGQGPEFLTYFQNEAQLEKSRLLSDRFSAERPKGSFSTLEIQRTEQGDSAMYLCASSFPLRQGNQETQYFGPGTRLLVL.

The chain employs TRBV5-1 and TRBJ2-5; the match to TRBD2 covers 9 bases. The CDR3 covers 15 residues. V dropped 2 bases and J dropped 4; count of bases not matched to a gene: 6. Germline loops: CDR1 SGHRS, CDR2 YFSETQ. CDR3 nucleotide sequence: TGCGCCAGCAGCTTTCCGGGACTAGCCTCAGAGACCCAGTACTTC. As protein: CASSFPGLASETQYF.

This chain connects TRBV5-1 to TRBJ2-5; 7 bases agree with TRBD1. The germline V gene has CDR1 SGHRS and CDR2 YFSETQ. The CDR3 consists of 15 residues. Germline trimming cut 2 bases from V and 1 base from J; bases unmatched to any gene: 5. The CDR3 reads CASSLARQGQETQYF. The CDR3 DNA reads as TGCGCCAGCAGCTTAGCGCGACAGGGCCAAGAGACCCAGTACTTC.

CDR3 amino acids: CASSSPHSGASTDTQYF. CDR3 DNA: TGTGCCAGCAGCTCCCCGCATAGCGGAGCTAGCACAGATACGCAGTATTTT. The chain employs TRBV7-2 and TRBJ2-3, with D maybe TRBD2 (6 bases). The CDR3 has 17 amino acids. Trimming left V 4 bases short and J 0 bases short, with 17 bases between. Germline CDR1 and CDR2: SGHTA and FQGNSA.

This clone occurred a few times. The chain couples TRBV27 to TRBJ1-2; a possible D gene is TRBD1 (5 bases). Germline assignment: CDR1 MNHEY and CDR2 SMNVEV (reference sequence). The CDR3 totals 13 residues. V shed 6 bases and J shed 4 bases, with 12 bases lying between them. CDR3 residues: CASSQGGGYGYTF. CDR3 nucleotides: TGTGCCAGCAGCCAGGGCGGTGGCTATGGCTACACCTTC.

The rearrangement joins TRBV6-5 to TRBJ2-7; D not resolved. CDR1 and CDR2 (germline): MNHEY, SVGAGI. The CDR3 is 15 amino acids. V lost 2 bases to trimming and J lost 3 bases, with 14 bases between them. The CDR3 region is CASSYVKGGSYEQYF. DNA of the CDR3: TGTGCCAGCAGTTACGTTAAAGGCGGCAGCTACGAGCAGTACTTC.